This TCR beta chain originates from a study of tumor-infiltrating lymphocytes in oesophageal squamous cell carcinoma. V was cut by 2 bases and J by 0 bases, with 16 bases left in between. The CDR3 length is 17 residues. Looked up from germline, CDR1 is SGHRS and CDR2 is YFSETQ. This clonotype was recorded many times. TCRdb itself ran the PCR reads through MiXCR, one entry per CDR3 protein. The sample contains over 20,000 distinct CDR3 sequences, roughly two fifths of which appear only once. This chain connects TRBV5-1 to TRBJ2-3; a weak D match, TRBD2 (5 bases). This receptor was taken from a male donor with esophageal squamous cell carcinoma. The sequenced material came from esophageal tumor tissue. Written as DNA, the CDR3 is TGCGCCAGCAGCTTCCCCCGGGGTGGGGTCAGCACAGATACGCAGTATTTT. This encodes CASSFPRGGVSTDTQYF. Variable domain in full (rest from reference TRBV5-1 and TRBJ2-3): KAGVTQTPRYLIKTRGQQVTLSCSPISGHRSVSWYQQTPGQGLQFLFEYFSETQRNKGNFPGRFSGRQFSNSRSEMNVSTLELGDSALYLCASSFPRGGVSTDTQYFGPGTRLTVL.